This T cell receptor beta chain appears in the sequencing data of a study of Tregs in tolerant kidney transplant recipients (dated 2019 in TCRdb). Regarding the research as a whole: Before combined kidney and bone marrow transplantation, this study identified donor-specific regulatory T cells using TCRbeta sequencing and then followed those same cells after transplant. TCRbeta repertoire sequencing was used in a few healthy controls to compare several methods for expanding Tregs specific for an allogeneic donor.

For TCRbeta CDR3 sequencing, genomic DNA was extracted from sorted cells using the QIAGEN DNeasy Blood and Tissue Kit. High-throughput TCRbeta CDR3 sequencing, which included PCR amplification with bias correction and internal controls, was done commercially through immunoSEQ. The paper's processing steps were these. Unique productive TCRbeta sequences were defined by CDR3 nucleotide sequence where primers matched, and otherwise by CDR3 amino acid sequence together with Vbeta and Jbeta genes. As a correction for sorting error, sequences shared between sorted populations at a frequency ratio of 2:1 or less were discarded, and the remaining shared sequences were assigned to the higher population. Sequences were defined as donor-reactive when expanded at least 5-fold in CFSE-low cells versus unstimulated cells and present at a frequency of at least 0.01% in CFSE-low cells. Jensen-Shannon divergence calculated on the top 100 TCRbeta sequences ranked by frequency was used to measure repertoire divergence. For samples with multiple sequencing runs, sorting error was corrected separately for each run before the runs were pooled. TCRdb obtained this table from immuneACCESS and retained in-frame rearrangements with V and J assigned. These tables miss some clones; where compared with another copy, unresolved V genes account for less than half of the shortfall, and the remainder is unexplained. The V and J calls and clone size are taken from that table; D and trimming were inferred from the DNA. The sample table records some 55,000 clones; around 83% of these occur just once. Of the sample, under 6.5% is held by the ten largest clones.

Note on this clone: Its antigen is still unknown. The junction departs from germline at one end; a sequencing error may be responsible.

On the study overall, not on this receptor specifically: Because the study included only a small number of patients, the results must be confirmed in larger populations and under other immunosuppression protocols. The most biologically relevant and donor-specific TCRbeta repertoire appeared to be identified by expanding Tregs with activated donor B cells. Biological reproducibility was not examined directly, but technical replication error appeared to be minimal.

Unstimulated Tregs (CD4+CD25+CD127-), CD4+ non-Tregs (CD4+CD25-), CD4 and CD8 cells were FACS-sorted from thawed PBMCs. Healthy control blood was obtained either as purchased buffy coats or from healthy volunteers. Healthy control blood was processed by Ficoll density gradient to PBMCs and cryopreserved; patient PBMCs were collected before and after transplant. Taken from the germline V gene, the CDR1 and CDR2 loops are SGHDT and YYEEEE. Taken from cysteine to phenylalanine, the CDR3 has 14 residues. The sequence is cut down to CDR3 DNA, 42 bases in frame from base 1. Sequenced: CD4+ T cells from blood. The receptor comes from a human donor in good health. This chain joins TRBV5-6 to TRBJ1-4; the D gene is perhaps TRBD1, on 5 matching bases. For the CDR3, the sequence is CASSFGSRGPEGIF. DNA sequence: TGTGCCAGCAGCTTTGGGTCCCGGGGCCCGGAAGGGATTTTT.